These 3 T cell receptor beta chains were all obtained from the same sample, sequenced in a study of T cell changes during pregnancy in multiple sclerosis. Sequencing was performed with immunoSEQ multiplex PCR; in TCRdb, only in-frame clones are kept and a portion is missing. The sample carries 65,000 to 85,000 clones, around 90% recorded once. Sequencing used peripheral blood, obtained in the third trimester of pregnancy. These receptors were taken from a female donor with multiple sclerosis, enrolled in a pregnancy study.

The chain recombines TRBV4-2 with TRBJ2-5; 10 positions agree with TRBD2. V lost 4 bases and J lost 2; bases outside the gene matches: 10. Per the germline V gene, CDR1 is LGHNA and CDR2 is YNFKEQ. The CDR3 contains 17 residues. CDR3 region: CASSPLLAGDSQETQYF. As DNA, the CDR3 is TGTGCCAGCAGCCCGCTTCTAGCGGGAGATTCTCAAGAGACCCAGTACTTC.

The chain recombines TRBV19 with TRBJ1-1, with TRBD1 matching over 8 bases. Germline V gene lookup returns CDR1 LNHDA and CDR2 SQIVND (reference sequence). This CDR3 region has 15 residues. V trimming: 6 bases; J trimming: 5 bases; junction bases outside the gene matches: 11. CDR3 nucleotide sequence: TGTGCCAGTAGGAGGAATGGACAGGGTGGGACTGAAGCTTTCTTT. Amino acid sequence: CASRRNGQGGTEAFF.

CDR3 protein: CASSEPPGQGHSPLHF. DNA for the CDR3: TGTGCCAGCAGTGAACCTCCCGGACAGGGACATTCACCCCTCCACTTT. The V and J genes are TRBV6-1 and TRBJ1-6, with 8 bases fitting TRBD1. With 2 bases clipped from V and 8 bases from J, the junction kept 8 bases outside the gene matches. CDR3 length: 16 amino acids. Germline CDR1 reads MNHNS; CDR2 reads SASEGT.